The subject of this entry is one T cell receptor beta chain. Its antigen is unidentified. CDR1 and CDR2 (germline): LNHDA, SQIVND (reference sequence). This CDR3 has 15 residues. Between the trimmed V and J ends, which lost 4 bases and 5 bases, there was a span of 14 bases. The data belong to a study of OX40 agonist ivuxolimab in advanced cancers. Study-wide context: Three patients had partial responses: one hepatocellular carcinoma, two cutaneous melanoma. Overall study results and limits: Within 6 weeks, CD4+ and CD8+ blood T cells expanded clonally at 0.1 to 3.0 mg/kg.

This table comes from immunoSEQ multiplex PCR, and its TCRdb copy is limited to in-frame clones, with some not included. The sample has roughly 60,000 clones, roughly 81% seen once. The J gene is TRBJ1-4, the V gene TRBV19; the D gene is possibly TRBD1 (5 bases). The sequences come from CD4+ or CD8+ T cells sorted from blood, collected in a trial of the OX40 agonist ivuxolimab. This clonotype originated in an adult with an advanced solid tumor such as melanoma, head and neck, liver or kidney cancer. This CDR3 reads CASSKPTALNEKLFF. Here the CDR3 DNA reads TGTGCCAGTAGTAAACCGACAGCACTCAATGAAAAACTGTTTTTT.